The 25 T cell receptor beta chains below were found in one sample sequenced in a study of blood T cell repertoires in COVID-19. Data came from immunoSEQ multiplex PCR; TCRdb stores just in-frame clones and leaves some out. This table holds fewer than 300,000 clones, 80% to 95% found once. Input material: PBMCs or T cells enriched from blood (not recorded which). The source of these receptors is a young woman who had recovered from COVID-19.

A few counts support this clone. The V and J genes are TRBV5-1 and TRBJ2-5, with 8 nucleotides matching TRBD1. Germline V gives CDR1 SGHRS, CDR2 YFSETQ. The CDR3 runs 15 residues. The junction had 6 bases not matched to a gene; V was cut back by 0 bases and J by 5 bases. CDR3 DNA: TGCGCCAGCAGCTTGGATCAGGGGGCGAAGGAGACCCAGTACTTC. This encodes CASSLDQGAKETQYF.

The CDR3 coding sequence is TGTGCCAGCAGTACAGCTAACTATGGCTACACCTTC. It translates to CASSTANYGYTF. This sequence joins TRBV28 and TRBJ1-2, with D unresolved. Germline V CDR1 and CDR2: MDHEN, SYDVKM. The CDR3 loop spans 12 amino acids. Trimming took 5 bases from V and 0 from J, leaving 4 bases between them.

A single count supports this clone. The chain carries TRBV6-2 or TRBV6-3 and TRBJ2-7, with 9 bases identical to TRBD2. CDR1 is MNHEY and CDR2 is SVGEGT in the germline V gene. The CDR3 has 16 amino acids. V trimming: 5 bases; J trimming: 1 base; junction bases outside the gene matches: 9. CDR3 nucleotides: TGTGCCAGCAGTAGACTTAGCGGGAGCGTGTCCTACGAGCAGTACTTC. Translated, it gives CASSRLSGSVSYEQYF.

The J gene is TRBJ1-2, the V gene TRBV28; no reliable D call. The CDR3 covers 15 residues. V was pared by 5 bases and J by 5 bases, with 18 bases between. Germline V gene sequence: CDR1 MDHEN, CDR2 SYDVKM. Written as DNA, the CDR3 is TGTGCCAGCAGTCCCCCGAGCAGGAATACTTATGGCTACACCTTC. Translated, it gives CASSPPSRNTYGYTF.

The chain uses TRBV5-8 and TRBJ1-5, with 7 bases aligning to TRBD1. CDR1 and CDR2 from the germline V gene are SGHTS and YDEGEE. The CDR3 totals 17 residues. The ends lost 4 bases at V and 0 bases at J; junction bases unmatched: 10. The CDR3 bases are TGTGCCAGCAGCCCCATGACAGGGTTCAATAGCAATCAGCCCCAGCATTTT. Amino acids: CASSPMTGFNSNQPQHF.

The chain is built from TRBV5-5 and TRBJ2-1, with a weak D call TRBD1 (5 bases). The CDR3 loop spans 15 amino acids. Germline assignment: CDR1 SGHKS and CDR2 YYEKEE (reference sequence). Trimming left V 0 bases short and J 2 bases short, with 9 bases between. DNA of the CDR3: TGTGCCAGCAGCTTGGCAGGGTCGCCCTACAATGAGCAGTTCTTC. It translates to CASSLAGSPYNEQFF.

This clone was picked up a small number of times. The CDR3 DNA follows: TGTGCCAGCAGCCTAACCATAGGACTAGCGGGAGACGAGCAGTACTTC. Protein product: CASSLTIGLAGDEQYF. The chain carries TRBV4-2 and TRBJ2-7, with 13 nucleotides matching TRBD2. V shed 4 bases and J 5 bases; nucleotides not matched to a gene: 8. This CDR3 is built from 16 residues. Germline loops: CDR1 LGHNA, CDR2 YNFKEQ.

The chain employs TRBV24-1 and TRBJ2-1, with 8 bases identical to TRBD2. This CDR3 contains 15 residues. Germline CDR1 KGHDR, CDR2 SFDVKD. Trimming removed 3 bases from V and 5 bases from J; junction bases left unmatched: 5. The CDR3 reads CATSDVTGGNNEQFF. The CDR3 region has the DNA TGTGCCACCAGTGATGTCACGGGAGGGAACAATGAGCAGTTCTTC.

V is TRBV7-2 and J is TRBJ2-3; TRBD1 aligns across 9 bases. Per germline, CDR1 SGHTA and CDR2 FQGNSA. This CDR3 spans 16 amino acids. J gave up 5 bases and V 5 bases, and 11 bases lay outside the gene matches. CDR3 bases: TGTGCCAGCAGCACGGTGCCGGGACAGGGAAGAGATACGCAGTATTTT. This encodes CASSTVPGQGRDTQYF.

The rearrangement links TRBV6-2 or TRBV6-3 to TRBJ1-1; D gene unclear. V gave up 2 bases and J gave up 3 bases, with 22 bases separating them. CDR1 and CDR2 (germline): MNHEY, SVGEGT. This CDR3 region has 18 residues. This chain's CDR3 is CASSYGMGPERWDTEAFF. CDR3 nucleotides: TGTGCCAGCAGTTACGGCATGGGCCCCGAAAGATGGGACACTGAAGCTTTCTTT.

This clone showed up just once. This chain links TRBV9 with TRBJ2-2; TRBD2 matches at 13 bases. The V gene's germline CDR1 is SGDLS and CDR2 YYNGEE. J gave up 1 base and V 0 bases, and 9 bases lay outside the gene matches. The CDR3 is 20 residues long. The CDR3: CASSVATGGLAGMNTGELFF. DNA of the CDR3: TGTGCCAGCAGCGTAGCTACAGGGGGACTAGCGGGAATGAACACCGGGGAGCTGTTTTTT.

Notes on this clone: Other DNA sequences in this sample translate to the same CDR3. CDR3 residues: CASSISQNNEQFF. In DNA form, the CDR3 reads TGTGCCAGTAGTATATCACAGAACAATGAGCAGTTCTTC. The chain has TRBV19 and TRBJ2-1; no reliable D call. Looked up from germline, CDR1 is LNHDA and CDR2 is SQIVND (reference sequence). The CDR3 runs to 13 residues. V was pared by 2 bases and J by 5 bases, with 7 bases between. The variable domain in full, completed from reference TRBV19 and TRBJ2-1, reads DGGITQSPKYLFRKEGQNVTLSCEQNLNHDAMYWYRQDPGQGLRLIYYSQIVNDFQKGDIAEGYSVSREKKESFPLTVTSAQKNPTAFYLCASSISQNNEQFFGPGTRLTVL.

V usage is TRBV28 and J usage is TRBJ1-5; TRBD1 aligns across 8 bases. V was clipped by 6 bases and J by 9 bases; unmatched bases: 10. This CDR3 spans 14 amino acids. Germline V CDR1 and CDR2: MDHEN, SYDVKM. The CDR3 nucleotides are TGTGCCAGCAGGACCTCCAGGGACAGGCGGCCCCAGCATTTT. It specifies CASRTSRDRRPQHF.

The V gene is TRBV5-4, the J gene TRBJ2-1; a weak D match, TRBD2 (5 bases). The length of the CDR3 is 14 residues. V was pared by 2 bases and J by 7 bases, with 13 bases between. CDR1 is SGHNT, CDR2 YYREEE, per germline (reference sequence). The chain's CDR3 is CASSFNLRENEQFF. DNA for the CDR3: TGTGCCAGCAGCTTTAACCTTCGGGAAAATGAGCAGTTCTTC.

V usage is TRBV14 and J usage is TRBJ2-7; 8 bases align to TRBD2. Germline V gene sequence: CDR1 SGHDN, CDR2 FVKESK. J lost 3 bases, V lost 1 base, and 5 bases had no gene match. This CDR3 has 15 residues. Here the CDR3 DNA reads TGTGCCAGCAGCCAAGGGGTTGCGGGAGGCTACGAGCAGTACTTC. The encoded protein is CASSQGVAGGYEQYF.

The chain has TRBV15 and TRBJ2-1, with D possibly matching TRBD2 (6 bases). V gave up 3 bases and J gave up 4 bases, with 13 bases separating them. Germline CDR1 and CDR2: LNHNV and YYDKDF (reference sequence). CDR3 length: 15 residues. The CDR3 nucleotides are TGTGCCACCAGCAGCGCGGGAACAGGTTACAATGAGCAGTTCTTC. Protein product: CATSSAGTGYNEQFF.

The V call is TRBV19, the J call TRBJ2-5; 11 positions match TRBD2. Germline CDR1 and CDR2: LNHDA and SQIVND (reference sequence). The CDR3 consists of 14 residues. Trimming cost V 9 bases and J 5 bases; bases outside gene matches: 8. The chain's CDR3 is CASAELAGGETQYF. DNA of the CDR3: TGTGCCAGCGCGGAGTTAGCGGGAGGGGAGACCCAGTACTTC.

J is TRBJ1-1 and V is TRBV27, with TRBD1 as a possible D gene (5 bases). Trimming took 6 bases from V and 0 from J, leaving 14 bases between them. Germline values: CDR1 MNHEY, CDR2 SMNVEV (reference sequence). The CDR3 runs to 15 residues. In nucleotides, the CDR3 is TGTGCCAGCAGGGCCGACAGAACCCTGAACACTGAAGCTTTCTTT. Its protein product is CASRADRTLNTEAFF.

The rearrangement joins TRBV28 to TRBJ1-2; 9 positions match TRBD1. Germline V lookup: CDR1 MDHEN, CDR2 SYDVKM. Trimming took 4 bases from V and 2 from J; bases not matched to a gene: 5. CDR3 length: 15 residues. This chain's CDR3 is CASSSHGTGNYGYTF. CDR3 DNA: TGTGCCAGCAGTTCCCACGGGACAGGGAACTATGGCTACACCTTC.

V gene TRBV6-5 combines with J gene TRBJ1-4, with 8 bases lining up with TRBD1. Germline V CDR1 and CDR2: MNHEY, SVGAGI. V lost 2 bases and J lost 3; bases outside the gene matches: 2. This CDR3 comprises 15 residues. The DNA for the CDR3 is TGTGCCAGCAGTTACGGGACAGGTCCTAATGAAAAACTGTTTTTT. It specifies CASSYGTGPNEKLFF.

V and J are TRBV15 and TRBJ1-3, with D unresolved. This CDR3 contains 16 residues. The germline V gene encodes CDR1 LNHNV and CDR2 YYDKDF (reference sequence). Between the trimmed V and J ends, which lost 0 bases and 0 bases, there was a span of 9 bases. The CDR3 DNA follows: TGTGCCACCAGCAGAGAGATAGCTAGCTCTGGAAACACCATATATTTT. Its protein product is CATSREIASSGNTIYF. The full variable domain, its missing parts supplied by reference TRBV15 and TRBJ1-3, is DAMVIQNPRYQVTQFGKPVTLSCSQTLNHNVMYWYQQKSSQAPKLLFHYYDKDFNNEADTPDNFQSRRPNTSFCFLDIRSPGLGDTAMYLCATSREIASSGNTIYFGEGSWLTVV.

V and J are TRBV6-5 and TRBJ1-2; 12 nucleotides line up with TRBD1. Looked up from germline, CDR1 is MNHEY and CDR2 is SVGAGI. J was trimmed by 4 bases and V by 6 bases; bases with no gene match: 0. CDR3 size: 13 residues. The CDR3 bases are TGTGCCAGCAGGGGACAGGGGGCCTATGGCTACACCTTC. Translation: CASRGQGAYGYTF.

This chain links TRBV28 with TRBJ2-7, with D unresolved. V was shortened by 5 bases and J by 4 bases, with 18 bases between the two germline ends. CDR3 length: 15 amino acids. The germline V gene encodes CDR1 MDHEN and CDR2 SYDVKM. The CDR3 loop is CASSPAEVLLYEQYF. CDR3 in DNA: TGTGCCAGCAGTCCCGCCGAGGTTCTATTATACGAGCAGTACTTC. Together with reference TRBV28 and TRBJ2-7, the CDR3 gives the full variable domain: DVKVTQSSRYLVKRTGEKVFLECVQDMDHENMFWYRQDPGLGLRLIYFSYDVKMKEKGDIPEGYSVSREKKERFSLILESASTNQTSMYLCASSPAEVLLYEQYFGPGTRLTVT.

This chain links TRBV6-1 with TRBJ2-3; TRBD1 might be the D (5 bases). V was trimmed by 0 bases and J by 1 base, leaving 8 bases between them. The CDR3 spans 15 residues. CDR1 and CDR2 from the germline V gene are MNHNS and SASEGT. The CDR3 loop is CASSEAGEGTDTQYF. Here the CDR3 DNA reads TGTGCCAGCAGTGAAGCAGGGGAAGGCACAGATACGCAGTATTTT.

This clone is a singleton in its sample. The V and J genes are TRBV7-3 and TRBJ2-1; D gene unclear. CDR1 and CDR2 from the germline V gene are SGHTA and FQGTGA. The length of the CDR3 is 14 residues. Trimming pared 7 bases from V and 0 bases from J, leaving 10 bases between. CDR3 amino acids: CASKISSSYNEQFF. The CDR3 nucleotides read TGTGCCAGCAAGATATCTAGCTCCTACAATGAGCAGTTCTTC.